A selection of T cell receptor beta chains follows, all from one sample in a study of cytomegalovirus exposure and HLA in healthy donors. Here immunoSEQ multiplex PCR was the method, and the copy in TCRdb shows in-frame clones only, minus some. Among 90,000 to 100,000 clones listed, roughly 63% were seen once. Sequences were obtained from PBMCs. The source is a boy aged 5-17 years in good health and CMV-seropositive. CDR3s include the opening cysteine and the closing phenylalanine or tryptophan.

v_gene	len	CDR3aa
TRBV4-1	16	CASSLLGRGSRGGQYF
TRBV7-9	14	CASSLGLGDTEAFF
TRBV4-2	16	CASSQDSAFSGNTIYF
TRBV9	14	CASSADTSTDTQYF
TRBV9	15	CASSVVGGMNTEAFF
TRBV6-6	12	CASRDRIYEQYF
TRBV7-9	15	CASSQTGPGANEQFF
TRBV30	12	CAWRNREGGYPF
TRBV5-1	15	CASSLSGRNTGELFF
TRBV5-1	14	CASSLAGSGNTIYF
TRBV7-6	15	CASSQDRGSNQPQHF
TRBV29-1	14	CSVTLTGDGETQYF
TRBV5-4	12	CASSLATDTQYF
TRBV9	13	CASQGQENTEAFF
TRBV12-5	16	CASGFMDSQNSQPQHF
TRBV2	13	CASSDSANYGYPF
TRBV7-8	14	CASSLGTGGREQYF
TRBV7-3	15	CASSFGGGRAGELFF
TRBV7-2	13	CASSLDGTERQYF
TRBV28	14	CASSLVTVNTEAFF
TRBV11-2	14	CASSFGAGNEKLFF
TRBV7-2	13	CASSSLGPPQAFF
TRBV7-2	16	CASSLVIGLGSYEQYF
TRBV15	13	CATSRDLGLPQYF
TRBV9	16	CASSVGQAGTYNEQFF
TRBV11-3	17	CASSFGFAGSKYNEQFF
TRBV6-1	13	CASSEGGRNEQFF
TRBV10-3	18	CAISGGPYRALSNQPQNF
TRBV6-1	13	CASTLNSRSPLHF
TRBV2	15	CASSGRDSQNYGYTF
TRBV7-3	13	CASSLMGGYEQYF
TRBV15	16	CATSRRGQGVNEKLFF
TRBV9	16	CASSLRGDRMNTEAFF
TRBV7-3	15	CATQTSGMRSETQYF
TRBV27	14	CASSLKGATYGYTF
TRBV18	15	CASSQVTGENSPLHF
TRBV6-5	12	CASSPQGYGYPF
TRBV18	15	CASSPEGLPRYEQYF
TRBV19	14	CASSGRAVSTEAFF
TRBV5-6	13	CASSLWFTGGYTF
TRBV30	14	CAWRWGPNTGEQYF
TRBV10-2	17	CASSESSGYTANTEAFF
TRBV29-1	13	CSATGQGAYEQYF
TRBV4-2	19	CASSQEVPLLVGSRNEQFF
TRBV7-3	12	CASSSTGVEQFF
TRBV5-1	16	CASSPGQGEPYNEQFF
TRBV11-3	16	CASSPPRTGNTDTQYF
TRBV19	14	CASKHRDSNQPQHF
TRBV11-2	13	CASSSTGATEAFF
TRBV6-1	17	CASSEIFGLGANEKLFF
TRBV2	14	CASSDKQGITEAFF
TRBV5-4	15	CASSTPRGLPYEQYF
TRBV4-3	14	CASSQETGTREQFF
TRBV7-2	15	CASSLPSGGAYEQYF
TRBV5-1	16	CASMELRAGGADTQYF